This TCR beta chain was sequenced for a study of cytomegalovirus exposure and HLA in healthy donors. The study's findings and limits: Rarity marked most TCR sequences, yet some public TCRs occurred in many donors. Presence/absence comparisons presumed near-even sequencing depth among donors. The records held CMV serostatus as the only immune exposure information.

CDR1 is LNHDA, CDR2 SQIVND, per germline (reference sequence). This CDR3 contains 13 residues. The trim removed 3 bases at V and 5 bases at J, leaving 2 bases unmatched. With respect to this clone: The target antigen is unknown.

Primers included in the PCR were 60 Vbeta and 13 Jbeta primers. The method was immunoSEQ multiplex PCR; TCRdb's version includes in-frame clones alone and lacks a portion of them. The sample holds under 300,000 clones, approximately 80% seen once. Sequenced input: PBMCs. The gene calls are TRBV19 and TRBJ1-1; 8 nucleotides align to TRBD1. This clonotype was sampled from a woman aged 60 to 75 in good health and CMV-seropositive. The CDR3 sequence: CASSIRTGTEAFF. The CDR3 coding sequence is TGTGCCAGTAGTATTCGGACAGGGACTGAAGCTTTCTTT.